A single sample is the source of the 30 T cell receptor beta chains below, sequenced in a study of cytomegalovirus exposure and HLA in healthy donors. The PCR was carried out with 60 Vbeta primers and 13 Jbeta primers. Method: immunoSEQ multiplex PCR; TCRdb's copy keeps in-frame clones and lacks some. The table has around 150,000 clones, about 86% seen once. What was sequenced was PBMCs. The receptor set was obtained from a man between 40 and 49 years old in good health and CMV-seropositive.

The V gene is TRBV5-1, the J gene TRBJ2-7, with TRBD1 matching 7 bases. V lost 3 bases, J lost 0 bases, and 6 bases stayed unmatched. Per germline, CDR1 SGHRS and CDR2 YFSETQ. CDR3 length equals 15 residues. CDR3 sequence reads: CASSYVTGSSYEQYF. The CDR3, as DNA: TGCGCCAGCAGCTACGTGACAGGGAGCTCCTACGAGCAGTACTTC. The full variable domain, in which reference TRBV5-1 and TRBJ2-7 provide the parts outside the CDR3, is KAGVTQTPRYLIKTRGQQVTLSCSPISGHRSVSWYQQTPGQGLQFLFEYFSETQRNKGNFPGRFSGRQFSNSRSEMNVSTLELGDSALYLCASSYVTGSSYEQYFGPGTRLTVT.

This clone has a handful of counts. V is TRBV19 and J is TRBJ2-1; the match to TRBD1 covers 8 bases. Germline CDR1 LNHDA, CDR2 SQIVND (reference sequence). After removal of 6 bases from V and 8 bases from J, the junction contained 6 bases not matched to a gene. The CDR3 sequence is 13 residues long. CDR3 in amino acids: CASRDRDWDEQFF. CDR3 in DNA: TGTGCCAGTAGGGACAGGGACTGGGATGAGCAGTTCTTC.

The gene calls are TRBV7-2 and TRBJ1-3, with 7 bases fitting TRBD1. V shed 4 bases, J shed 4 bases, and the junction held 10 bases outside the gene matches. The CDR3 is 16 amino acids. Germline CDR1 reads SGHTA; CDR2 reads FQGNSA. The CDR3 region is CASSSYGTDGGNTIYF. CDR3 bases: TGTGCCAGCAGCTCCTACGGGACAGACGGGGGAAACACCATATATTTT.

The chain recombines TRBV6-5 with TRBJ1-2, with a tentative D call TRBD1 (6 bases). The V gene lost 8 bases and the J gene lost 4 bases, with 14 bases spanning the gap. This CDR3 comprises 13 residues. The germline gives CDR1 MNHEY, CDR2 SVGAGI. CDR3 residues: CASSGQPSYGYTF. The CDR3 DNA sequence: TGTGCCAGCTCCGGACAGCCTAGCTATGGCTACACCTTC.

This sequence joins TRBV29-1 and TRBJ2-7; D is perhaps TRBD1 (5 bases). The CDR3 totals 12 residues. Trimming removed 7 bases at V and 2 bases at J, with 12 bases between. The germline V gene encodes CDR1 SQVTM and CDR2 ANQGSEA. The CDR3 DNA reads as TGCAGCGCCCGAGGACACACCTACGAGCAGTACTTC. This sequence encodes CSARGHTYEQYF.

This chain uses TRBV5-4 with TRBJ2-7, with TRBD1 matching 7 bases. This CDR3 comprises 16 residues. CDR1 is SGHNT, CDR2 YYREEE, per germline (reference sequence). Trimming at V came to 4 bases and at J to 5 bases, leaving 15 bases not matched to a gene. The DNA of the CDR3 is TGTGCCAGCAGCACCCTGACAGGGAAGAATCGAAACGAGCAGTACTTC. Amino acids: CASSTLTGKNRNEQYF.

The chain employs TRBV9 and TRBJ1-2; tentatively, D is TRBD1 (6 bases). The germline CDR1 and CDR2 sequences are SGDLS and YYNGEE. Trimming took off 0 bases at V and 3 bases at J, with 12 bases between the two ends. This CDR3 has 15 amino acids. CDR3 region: CASSVEDRRDYGYTF. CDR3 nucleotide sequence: TGTGCCAGCAGCGTAGAGGACAGAAGAGACTATGGCTACACCTTC.

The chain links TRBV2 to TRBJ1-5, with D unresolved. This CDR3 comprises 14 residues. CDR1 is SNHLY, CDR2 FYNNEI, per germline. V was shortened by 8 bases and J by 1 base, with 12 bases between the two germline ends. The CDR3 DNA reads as TGTGCCAGCCGATACTCAGCGAGCAATCAGCCCCAGCATTTT. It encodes CASRYSASNQPQHF.

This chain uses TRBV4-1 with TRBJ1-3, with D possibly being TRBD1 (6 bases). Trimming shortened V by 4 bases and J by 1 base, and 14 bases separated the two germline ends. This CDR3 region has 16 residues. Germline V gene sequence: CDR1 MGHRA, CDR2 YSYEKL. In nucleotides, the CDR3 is TGCGCCAGCAGCCGGGCCCTAGGGGGATCTGGAAACACCATATATTTT. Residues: CASSRALGGSGNTIYF.

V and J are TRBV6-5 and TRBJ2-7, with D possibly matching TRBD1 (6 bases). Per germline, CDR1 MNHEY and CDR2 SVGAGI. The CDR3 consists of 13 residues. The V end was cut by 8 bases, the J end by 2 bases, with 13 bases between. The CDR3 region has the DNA TGTGCCAGCGGGCTAACAGGGACCTACGAGCAGTACTTC. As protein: CASGLTGTYEQYF.

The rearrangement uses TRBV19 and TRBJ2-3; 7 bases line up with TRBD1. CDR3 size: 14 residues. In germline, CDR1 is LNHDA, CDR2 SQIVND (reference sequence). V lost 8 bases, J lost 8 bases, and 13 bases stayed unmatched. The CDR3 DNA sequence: TGTGCCAGTCGAGGGGGCACCGCACAGGGTACGCAGTATTTT. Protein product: CASRGGTAQGTQYF. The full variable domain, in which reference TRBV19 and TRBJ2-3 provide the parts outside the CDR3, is DGGITQSPKYLFRKEGQNVTLSCEQNLNHDAMYWYRQDPGQGLRLIYYSQIVNDFQKGDIAEGYSVSREKKESFPLTVTSAQKNPTAFYLCASRGGTAQGTQYFGPGTRLTVL.

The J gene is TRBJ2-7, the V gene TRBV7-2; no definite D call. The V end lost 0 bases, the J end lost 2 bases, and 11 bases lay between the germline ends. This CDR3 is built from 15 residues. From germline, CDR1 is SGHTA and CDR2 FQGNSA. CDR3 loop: CASSLAFTATYEQYF. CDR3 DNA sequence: TGTGCCAGCAGCTTAGCGTTTACAGCCACCTACGAGCAGTACTTC.

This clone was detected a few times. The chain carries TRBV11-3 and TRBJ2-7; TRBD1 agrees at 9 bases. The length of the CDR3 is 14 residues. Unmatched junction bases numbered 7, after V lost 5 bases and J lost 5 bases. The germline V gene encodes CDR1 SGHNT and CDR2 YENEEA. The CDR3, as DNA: TGTGCCAGCAGCCCATCGGACAGGGGCCACGAGCAGTACTTC. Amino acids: CASSPSDRGHEQYF.

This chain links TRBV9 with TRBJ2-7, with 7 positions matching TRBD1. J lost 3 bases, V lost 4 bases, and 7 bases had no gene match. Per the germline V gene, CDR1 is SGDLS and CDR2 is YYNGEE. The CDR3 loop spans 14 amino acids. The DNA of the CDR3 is TGTGCCAGCAGCCCAAGACAGGGAAACTACGAGCAGTACTTC. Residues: CASSPRQGNYEQYF.

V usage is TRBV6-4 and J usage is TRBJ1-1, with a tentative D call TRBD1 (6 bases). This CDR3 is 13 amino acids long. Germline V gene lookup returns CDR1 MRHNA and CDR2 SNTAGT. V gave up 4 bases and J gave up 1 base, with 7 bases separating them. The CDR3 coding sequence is TGTGCCAGCAGTGCCAGGGGGAACACTGAAGCTTTCTTT. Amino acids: CASSARGNTEAFF.

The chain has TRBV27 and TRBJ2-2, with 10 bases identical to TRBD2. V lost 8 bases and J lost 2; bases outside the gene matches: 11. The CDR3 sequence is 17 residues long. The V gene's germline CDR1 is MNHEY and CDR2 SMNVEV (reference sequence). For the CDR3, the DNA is TGTGCCAGCTGCCCATTAGCGGGGGGTACCAACACCGGGGAGCTGTTTTTT. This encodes CASCPLAGGTNTGELFF.

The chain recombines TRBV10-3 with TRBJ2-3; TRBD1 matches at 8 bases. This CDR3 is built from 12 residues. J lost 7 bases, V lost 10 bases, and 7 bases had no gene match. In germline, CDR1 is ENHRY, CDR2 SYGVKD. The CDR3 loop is CANGQGGNTQYF. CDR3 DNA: TGTGCCAACGGACAGGGAGGAAATACGCAGTATTTT.

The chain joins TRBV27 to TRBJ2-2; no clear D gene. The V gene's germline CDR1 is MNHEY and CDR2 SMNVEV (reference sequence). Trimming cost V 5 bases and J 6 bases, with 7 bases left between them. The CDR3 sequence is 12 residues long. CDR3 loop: CASSLDSGELFF. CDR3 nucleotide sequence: TGTGCCAGCAGTCTCGACTCCGGGGAGCTGTTTTTT.

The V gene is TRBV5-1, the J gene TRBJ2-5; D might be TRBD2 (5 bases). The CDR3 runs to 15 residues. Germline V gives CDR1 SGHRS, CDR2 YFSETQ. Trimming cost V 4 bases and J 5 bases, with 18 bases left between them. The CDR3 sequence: CASSPVWRLGETQYF. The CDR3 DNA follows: TGCGCCAGCAGCCCCGTTTGGAGGCTGGGGGAGACCCAGTACTTC.

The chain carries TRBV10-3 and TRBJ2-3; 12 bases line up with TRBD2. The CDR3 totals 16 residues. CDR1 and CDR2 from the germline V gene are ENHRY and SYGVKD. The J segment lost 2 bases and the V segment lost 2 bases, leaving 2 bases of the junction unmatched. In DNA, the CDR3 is TGTGCCATCAGTGAGGGACTAGCGGGGTTCACAGATACGCAGTATTTT. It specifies CAISEGLAGFTDTQYF.

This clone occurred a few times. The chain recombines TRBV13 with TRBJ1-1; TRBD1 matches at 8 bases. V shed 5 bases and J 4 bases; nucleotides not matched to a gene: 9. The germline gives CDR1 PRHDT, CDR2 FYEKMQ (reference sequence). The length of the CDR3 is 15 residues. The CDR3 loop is CASSPSQGATTEAFF. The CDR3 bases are TGTGCCAGCAGCCCTAGCCAGGGGGCGACCACTGAAGCTTTCTTT.

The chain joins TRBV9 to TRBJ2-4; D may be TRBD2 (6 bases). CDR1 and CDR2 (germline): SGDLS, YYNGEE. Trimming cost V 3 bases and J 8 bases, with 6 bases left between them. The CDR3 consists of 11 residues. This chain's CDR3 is CASSAGDIQYF. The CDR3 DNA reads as TGTGCCAGCAGCGCGGGAGACATTCAGTACTTC.

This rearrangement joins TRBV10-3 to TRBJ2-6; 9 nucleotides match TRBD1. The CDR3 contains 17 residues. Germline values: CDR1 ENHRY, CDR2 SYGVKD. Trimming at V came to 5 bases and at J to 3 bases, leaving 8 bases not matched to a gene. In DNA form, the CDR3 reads TGTGCCATCAGTAAAGGACAGGGGCAGATTGGGGCCAACGTCCTGACTTTC. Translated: CAISKGQGQIGANVLTF.

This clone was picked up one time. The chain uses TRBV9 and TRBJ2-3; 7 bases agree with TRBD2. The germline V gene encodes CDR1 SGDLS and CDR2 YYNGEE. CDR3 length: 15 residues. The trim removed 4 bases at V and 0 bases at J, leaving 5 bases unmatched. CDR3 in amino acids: CASSKLATSTDTQYF. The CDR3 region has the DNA TGTGCCAGCAGCAAACTAGCGACTAGCACAGATACGCAGTATTTT.

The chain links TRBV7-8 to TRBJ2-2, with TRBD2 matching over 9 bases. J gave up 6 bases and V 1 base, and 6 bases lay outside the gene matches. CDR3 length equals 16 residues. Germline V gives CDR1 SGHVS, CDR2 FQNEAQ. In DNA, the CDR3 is TGTGCCAGCAGCTTAGTCCTAGCGGGATGGGCCGGGGAGCTGTTTTTT. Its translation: CASSLVLAGWAGELFF. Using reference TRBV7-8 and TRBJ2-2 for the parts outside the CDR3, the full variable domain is GAGVSQSPRYKVAKRGQDVALRCDPISGHVSLFWYQQALGQGPEFLTYFQNEAQLDKSGLPSDRFFAERPEGSVSTLKIQRTQQEDSAVYLCASSLVLAGWAGELFFGEGSRLTVL.

As DNA, the CDR3 is TGTGCCAGCAGCTTGATTTGGCAGGGGGACTCTGGGGCCAACGTCCTGACTTTC. It codes for CASSLIWQGDSGANVLTF. The rearrangement joins TRBV5-8 to TRBJ2-6; 7 bases align to TRBD1. Germline CDR1 is SGHTS and CDR2 is YDEGEE. Trimming at V came to 1 base and at J to 0 bases, leaving 7 bases not matched to a gene. The CDR3 totals 18 residues.

The CDR3 coding sequence is TGCAGCATTGTCGGGACAGCTAACACAGATACGCAGTATTTT. Encoded protein: CSIVGTANTDTQYF. The chain recombines TRBV29-1 with TRBJ2-3, with 7 bases aligning to TRBD1. V gave up 8 bases and J gave up 2 bases; unmatched junction bases: 10. In germline, CDR1 is SQVTM, CDR2 ANQGSEA. The CDR3 totals 14 residues.

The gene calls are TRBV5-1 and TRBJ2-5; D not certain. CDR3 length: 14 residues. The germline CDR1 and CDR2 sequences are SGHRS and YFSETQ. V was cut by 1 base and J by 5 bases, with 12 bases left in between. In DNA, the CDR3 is TGCGCCAGCAGCTTGATGGGCTCTGGGGAGACCCAGTACTTC. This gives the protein CASSLMGSGETQYF.

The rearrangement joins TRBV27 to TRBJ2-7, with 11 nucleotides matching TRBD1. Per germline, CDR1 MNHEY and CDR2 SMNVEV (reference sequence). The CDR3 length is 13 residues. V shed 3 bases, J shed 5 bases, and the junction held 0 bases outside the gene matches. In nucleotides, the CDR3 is TGTGCCAGCAGTTTGGACAGGGGGCACGAGCAGTACTTC. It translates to CASSLDRGHEQYF.

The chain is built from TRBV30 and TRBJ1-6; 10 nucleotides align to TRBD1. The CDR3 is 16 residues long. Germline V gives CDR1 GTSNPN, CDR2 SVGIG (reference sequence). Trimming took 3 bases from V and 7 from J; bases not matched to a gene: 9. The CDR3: CAWSYDRTGGNSPLHF. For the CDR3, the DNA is TGTGCCTGGAGCTACGATAGGACAGGGGGGAATTCACCCCTCCACTTT.